A single sample is the source of the 22 T cell receptor beta chains below, sequenced in a study of T-cell memory formation after mild COVID-19. Each CDR3 protein gets one entry after TCRdb re-called the 5' RACE reads with MiXCR. Here the sample spans tens of thousands of distinct CDR3 sequences, about an eighth being singletons. Specimen: PBMCs or a T cell subset sorted from them (not recorded which). These receptors all come from a man in his late teens or twenties who had mild COVID-19 (a few samples of this study predate the infection). Cell type and time point are not known.

This clonotype has ten or more counts. The chain joins TRBV12-3 or TRBV12-4 to TRBJ1-2; D may be TRBD1 (6 bases). The CDR3 contains 12 residues. V was clipped by 7 bases and J by 7 bases, with 13 bases between them. CDR3 nucleotide sequence: TGTGCCAGCACCTTACTCAGGGGTGGCTACACCTTC. It codes for CASTLLRGGYTF.

On this clonotype itself: Sequence at one end of the junction differs from germline and may be a read error. Here the CDR3 reads CSVDPGSGQLF. The CDR3 coding sequence is TGCAGCGTTGATCCGGGTTCGGGGCAGTTATTC. The chain is built from TRBV29-1 and TRBJ2-1; D may match TRBD1 or TRBD2 (5 bases each). The CDR3 length is 11 residues. The germline CDR1 and CDR2 sequences are SQVTM and ANQGSEA.

This clonotype is labeled as medium-sized. V gene TRBV24-1 combines with J gene TRBJ2-5, with D maybe TRBD2 (7 bases). The CDR3 spans 15 residues. V dropped 3 bases and J dropped 5 bases, with 15 bases sitting between them. Germline assignment: CDR1 KGHDR and CDR2 SFDVKD. The CDR3 region is CATSDAGEGRETQYF. In nucleotides, the CDR3 is TGTGCCACCAGTGATGCAGGGGAGGGTCGGGAGACCCAGTACTTC.

The rearrangement links TRBV11-2 to TRBJ2-1, with D perhaps matching TRBD2 (6 bases). From germline, CDR1 is SGHAT and CDR2 FQNNGV. With 7 bases removed from V and 0 bases from J, the gap between germline ends came to 13 bases. This CDR3 comprises 15 residues. The CDR3 region has the DNA TGTGCCAGCACAATAGCGGTAATCTCCTACAATGAGCAGTTCTTC. Its translation: CASTIAVISYNEQFF.

This clonotype occurred many times. J is TRBJ2-3 and V is TRBV12-3 or TRBV12-4; 8 bases line up with TRBD1. The ends lost 7 bases at V and 3 bases at J; junction bases unmatched: 6. The CDR3 totals 14 residues. The CDR3: CASTGTGGTDTQYF. Written as DNA, the CDR3 is TGTGCCAGCACCGGAACAGGGGGTACAGATACGCAGTATTTT.

This clonotype has a count of ten or more. The chain combines TRBV6-6 with TRBJ2-7, with D perhaps TRBD1 (6 bases). CDR3 size: 15 residues. Germline V gives CDR1 MNHNY, CDR2 SVGAGI (reference sequence). The V end lost 4 bases, the J end lost 5 bases, and 18 bases lay between the germline ends. The CDR3 DNA reads as TGTGCCAGCAGTTTTCCAGGGGATGAACGGGACGAGCAGTACGTC. It encodes CASSFPGDERDEQYV.

This clonotype was seen ten or more times. V usage is TRBV29-1 and J usage is TRBJ2-1, with D perhaps given as TRBD1 or TRBD2 (7 bases each). The CDR3 contains 13 residues. Trimming left V 6 bases short and J 8 bases short, with 17 bases between. Germline loops: CDR1 SQVTM, CDR2 ANQGSEA. The CDR3 sequence: CSVWGQGGDEQFF. CDR3 DNA sequence: TGCAGCGTCTGGGGGCAGGGGGGGGATGAGCAGTTCTTC.

This clonotype was counted ten times or more. The V and J genes are TRBV24-1 and TRBJ2-3; 8 bases fit TRBD2. This CDR3 is built from 14 residues. V shed 4 bases, J shed 4 bases, and the junction held 3 bases outside the gene matches. CDR1 is KGHDR and CDR2 is SFDVKD in the germline V gene. CDR3 bases: TGTGCCACCAGTGACGGGGGGGGGCCAGATACGCAGTATTTT. Encoded protein: CATSDGGGPDTQYF.

Of note for this clonotype: Possible read error: a much larger clone is one base away. The chain is built from TRBV5-6 and TRBJ2-3; D remains ambiguous. The length of the CDR3 is 14 residues. The germline gives CDR1 SGHDT, CDR2 YYEEEE. CDR3 protein: CASGLGPYTDTQYF. In DNA form, the CDR3 reads TGTGCCAGCGGCTTGGGCCCGTACACAGATACGCAGTATTTT.

This chain connects TRBV5-6 to TRBJ2-7; 8 bases match TRBD2. The V segment lost 6 bases and the J segment 2 bases; nucleotides outside the gene matches: 10. The CDR3 runs 15 residues. The germline V gene has CDR1 SGHDT and CDR2 YYEEEE. The CDR3 sequence is CASTREGTPPYEQYF. CDR3 coding DNA: TGTGCCAGCACCCGGGAGGGGACGCCTCCCTACGAGCAGTACTTC.

This clonotype was counted ten times or more. The chain combines TRBV11-2 with TRBJ2-7; the D gene could be TRBD1 or TRBD2 (5 bases each). The V end lost 5 bases, the J end lost 4 bases, and 15 bases lay between the germline ends. The CDR3 runs 14 residues. Germline V gene sequence: CDR1 SGHAT, CDR2 FQNNGV. The CDR3 DNA reads as TGTGCCAGCAGCGCGGCAGGGACCCCTTACGAGCAGTACGTC. It codes for CASSAAGTPYEQYV.

The chain uses TRBV5-4 and TRBJ2-5, with D possibly TRBD1 on 5 matching bases. CDR3 length equals 15 residues. Germline V gives CDR1 SGHNT, CDR2 YYREEE (reference sequence). Trimming pared 4 bases from V and 2 bases from J, leaving 15 bases between. The CDR3 sequence is CASSQTPGFQETQYF. Here the CDR3 DNA reads TGTGCCAGCAGCCAAACCCCAGGGTTTCAAGAGACCCAGTACTTC.

This clonotype appeared many times. V gene TRBV11-2 combines with J gene TRBJ2-3; 7 positions agree with TRBD1. The junction had 13 bases not matched to a gene; V was cut back by 3 bases and J by 4 bases. This CDR3 comprises 17 residues. CDR1 and CDR2 (germline): SGHAT, FQNNGV. The CDR3 nucleotides read TGTGCCAGCAGCTTTTCGGCAGGGGGTTTTCATGCAGATACGCAGTATTTT. It codes for CASSFSAGGFHADTQYF.

The CDR3 DNA sequence: TGTGCCTGGAGTTTTGGCCTAGCGGGGGTAGGGGAGCAGTACTTC. Protein sequence: CAWSFGLAGVGEQYF. The J gene is TRBJ2-7, the V gene TRBV30; 10 bases agree with TRBD2. This CDR3 contains 15 residues. Trimming at V came to 2 bases and at J to 7 bases, leaving 11 bases not matched to a gene. Germline V CDR1 and CDR2: GTSNPN, SVGIG (reference sequence).

In its sample, this clonotype was seen many times. The genes are TRBV12-3 or TRBV12-4 and TRBJ2-1, with 9 bases lining up with TRBD2. The CDR3 sequence is 13 residues long. J gave up 7 bases and V 7 bases, and 5 bases lay outside the gene matches. In DNA, the CDR3 is TGTGCCAGCAAAGCGGGGGGTGGAAATGAGCAGTTCTTC. Its protein is CASKAGGGNEQFF.

This clonotype appeared many times. The CDR3 DNA is TGCGCCAGCAGCTTGGAGGCAGGGGTGTATGGCTACACCTTC. Its protein is CASSLEAGVYGYTF. V usage is TRBV5-1 and J usage is TRBJ1-2, with D perhaps TRBD1 (6 bases). The germline CDR1 and CDR2 sequences are SGHRS and YFSETQ. The V end was cut by 0 bases, the J end by 5 bases, with 11 bases between. The CDR3 contains 14 residues.

V gene TRBV2 combines with J gene TRBJ2-5; tentatively, D is TRBD2 (5 bases). The length of the CDR3 is 13 residues. From germline, CDR1 is SNHLY and CDR2 FYNNEI. V lost 5 bases, J lost 4 bases, and 11 bases lay in between. CDR3 amino acids: CASSLGRGETQYF. The CDR3 DNA is TGTGCCAGCAGTCTGGGCCGGGGAGAGACCCAGTACTTC.

This clonotype was picked up many times. The chain joins TRBV20-1 to TRBJ1-2; D remains unclear. The V end lost 3 bases, the J end lost 2 bases, and 7 bases lay between the germline ends. CDR1 and CDR2 from the germline V gene are DFQATT and SNEGSKA (reference sequence). The CDR3 runs 12 residues. The CDR3 nucleotides read TGCAGTGCTAGGCGACGGAACTATGGCTACACCTTC. Protein: CSARRRNYGYTF.

This clonotype was counted between two and nine times. The rearrangement uses TRBV7-9 and TRBJ2-1; D is possibly TRBD1 (5 bases). V lost 8 bases and J 2 bases, leaving 13 bases between the germline ends. There are 14 residues in the CDR3. Per the germline V gene, CDR1 is SEHNR and CDR2 is FQNEAQ (reference sequence). Here the CDR3 reads CASGRDETYNEQFF. For the CDR3, the DNA is TGTGCCAGCGGCAGGGATGAGACCTACAATGAGCAGTTCTTC.

This clonotype was counted at least ten times. The chain carries TRBV4-1 and TRBJ1-1; TRBD1 matches 8 bases. After removal of 1 base from V and 8 bases from J, the junction contained 12 bases not matched to a gene. The CDR3 contains 16 residues. Per the germline V gene, CDR1 is MGHRA and CDR2 is YSYEKL. The CDR3 coding sequence is TGCGCCAGCAGCCAAGGGTTCCCGCAGGGGGCGGTCGAAGCTTTCTTT. Its translation: CASSQGFPQGAVEAFF.

The sample holds many counts of this clonotype. The chain couples TRBV15 to TRBJ2-7; possible D gene TRBD1, 5 bases. CDR1 LNHNV and CDR2 YYDKDF come from the germline V gene (reference sequence). The CDR3 extends over 14 amino acids. V lost 0 bases and J lost 3, with 9 bases in between. DNA for the CDR3: TGTGCCACCAGCAGAGATAATCAGGGCTACGAGCAGTACGTC. Protein product: CATSRDNQGYEQYV.

This clonotype has ten or more counts. The chain carries TRBV4-3 and TRBJ2-5; TRBD2 agrees at 9 bases. J gave up 4 bases and V 4 bases, and 16 bases lay outside the gene matches. From germline, CDR1 is LGHNA and CDR2 YSLEER. This CDR3 region has 18 residues. CDR3 in amino acids: CASSRERVASGEGETQYF. The CDR3 DNA is TGCGCCAGCAGCCGAGAGAGGGTGGCTAGCGGGGAGGGAGAGACCCAGTACTTC.